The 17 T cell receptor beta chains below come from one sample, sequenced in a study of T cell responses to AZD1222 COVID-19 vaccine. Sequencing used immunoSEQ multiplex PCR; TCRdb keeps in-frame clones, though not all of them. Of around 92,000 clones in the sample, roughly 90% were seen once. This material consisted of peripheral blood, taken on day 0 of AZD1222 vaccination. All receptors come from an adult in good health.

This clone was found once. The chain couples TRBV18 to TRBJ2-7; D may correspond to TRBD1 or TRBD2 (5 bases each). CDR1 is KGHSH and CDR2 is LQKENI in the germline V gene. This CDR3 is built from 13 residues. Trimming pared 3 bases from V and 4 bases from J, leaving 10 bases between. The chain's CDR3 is CASSPGENYEQYF. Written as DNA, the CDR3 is TGTGCCAGCTCACCGGGGGAGAATTACGAGCAGTACTTC.

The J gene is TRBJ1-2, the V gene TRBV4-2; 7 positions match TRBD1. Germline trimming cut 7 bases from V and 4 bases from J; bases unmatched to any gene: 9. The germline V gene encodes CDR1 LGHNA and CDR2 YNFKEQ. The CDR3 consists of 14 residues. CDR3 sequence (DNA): TGTGCCAGCACCCCCCGACGGGACAGCTATGGCTACACCTTC. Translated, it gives CASTPRRDSYGYTF.

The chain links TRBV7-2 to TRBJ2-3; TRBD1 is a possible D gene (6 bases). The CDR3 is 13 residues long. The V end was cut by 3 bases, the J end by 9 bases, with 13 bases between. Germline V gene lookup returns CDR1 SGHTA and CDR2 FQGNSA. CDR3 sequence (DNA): TGTGCCAGCAGCTTTAGGGGGACGGAAACGCAGTATTTT. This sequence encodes CASSFRGTETQYF.

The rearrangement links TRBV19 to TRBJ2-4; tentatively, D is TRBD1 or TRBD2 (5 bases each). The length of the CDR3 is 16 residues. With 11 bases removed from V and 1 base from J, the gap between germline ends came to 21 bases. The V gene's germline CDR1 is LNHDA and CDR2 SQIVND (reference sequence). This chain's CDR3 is CAWVQEDDLAKNIQYF. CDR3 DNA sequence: TGTGCCTGGGTACAGGAGGATGACTTGGCCAAAAACATTCAGTACTTC. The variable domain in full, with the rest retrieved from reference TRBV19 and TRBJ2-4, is DGGITQSPKYLFRKEGQNVTLSCEQNLNHDAMYWYRQDPGQGLRLIYYSQIVNDFQKGDIAEGYSVSREKKESFPLTVTSAQKNPTAFYLCAWVQEDDLAKNIQYFGAGTRLSVL.

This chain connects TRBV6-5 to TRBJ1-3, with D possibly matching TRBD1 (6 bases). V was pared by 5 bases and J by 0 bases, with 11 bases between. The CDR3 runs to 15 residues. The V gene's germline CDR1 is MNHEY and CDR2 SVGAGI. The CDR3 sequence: CASSRSGDSGNTIYF. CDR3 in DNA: TGTGCCAGCAGTAGATCAGGGGACTCTGGAAACACCATATATTTT.

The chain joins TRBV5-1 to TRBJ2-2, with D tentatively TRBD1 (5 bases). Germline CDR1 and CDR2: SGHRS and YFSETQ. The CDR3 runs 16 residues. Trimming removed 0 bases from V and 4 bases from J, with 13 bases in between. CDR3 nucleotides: TGCGCCAGCAGCTTGGACGAAGGGGCGCCCACCGGGGAGCTGTTTTTT. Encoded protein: CASSLDEGAPTGELFF.

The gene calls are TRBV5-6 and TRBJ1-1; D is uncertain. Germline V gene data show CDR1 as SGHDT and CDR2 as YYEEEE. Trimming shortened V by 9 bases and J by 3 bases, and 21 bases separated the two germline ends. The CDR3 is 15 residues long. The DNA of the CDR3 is TGTGCCACCTACCTAAAGGCAAAATGGGACACTGAAGCTTTCTTT. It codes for CATYLKAKWDTEAFF. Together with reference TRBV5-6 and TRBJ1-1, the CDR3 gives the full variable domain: DAGVTQSPTHLIKTRGQQVTLRCSPKSGHDTVSWYQQALGQGPQFIFQYYEEEERQRGNFPDRFSGHQFPNYSSELNVNALLLGDSALYLCATYLKAKWDTEAFFGQGTRLTVV.

The CDR3 region has the DNA TGTGCCAGCAGTTCGAGTGGCGGGGAGCTGTTTTTT. Protein sequence: CASSSSGGELFF. The chain is built from TRBV3-1 (or the pseudogene TRBV3-2) and TRBJ2-2; no clear D. Between the trimmed V and J ends, which lost 6 bases and 7 bases, there was a span of 9 bases. This CDR3 region has 12 residues. Germline loops: CDR1 LGHDT, CDR2 YNNKEL (reference sequence).

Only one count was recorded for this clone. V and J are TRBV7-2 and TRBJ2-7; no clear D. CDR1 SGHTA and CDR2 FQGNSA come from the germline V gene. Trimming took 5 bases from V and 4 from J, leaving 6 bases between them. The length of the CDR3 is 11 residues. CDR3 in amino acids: CASSVIYEQYF. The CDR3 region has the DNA TGTGCCAGCAGCGTTATTTACGAGCAGTACTTC.

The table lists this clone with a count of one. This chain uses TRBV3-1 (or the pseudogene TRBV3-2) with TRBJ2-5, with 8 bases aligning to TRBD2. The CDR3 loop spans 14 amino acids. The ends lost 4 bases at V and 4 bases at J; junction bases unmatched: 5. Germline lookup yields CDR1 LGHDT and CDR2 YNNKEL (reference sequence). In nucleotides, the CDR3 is TGTGCCAGCAGCCTCGGACTAGCCAGAGAGACCCAGTACTTC. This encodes CASSLGLARETQYF.

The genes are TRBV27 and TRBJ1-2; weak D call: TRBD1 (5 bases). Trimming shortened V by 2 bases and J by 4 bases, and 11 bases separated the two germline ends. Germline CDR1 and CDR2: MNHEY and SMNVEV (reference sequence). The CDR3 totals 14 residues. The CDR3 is CASSLGRVGYGYTF. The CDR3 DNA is TGTGCCAGCAGTTTAGGCAGGGTCGGCTATGGCTACACCTTC.

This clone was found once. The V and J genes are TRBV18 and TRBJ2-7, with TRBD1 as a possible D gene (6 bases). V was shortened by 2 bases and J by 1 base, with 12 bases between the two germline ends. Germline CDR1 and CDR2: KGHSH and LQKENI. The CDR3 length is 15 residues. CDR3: CASSPGSQGSYEQYF. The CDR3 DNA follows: TGTGCCAGCTCACCAGGGAGTCAGGGGTCCTACGAGCAGTACTTC. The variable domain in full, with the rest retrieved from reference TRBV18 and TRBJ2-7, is NAGVMQNPRHLVRRRGQEARLRCSPMKGHSHVYWYRQLPEEGLKFMVYLQKENIIDESGMPKERFSAEFPKEGPSILRIQQVVRGDSAAYFCASSPGSQGSYEQYFGPGTRLTVT.

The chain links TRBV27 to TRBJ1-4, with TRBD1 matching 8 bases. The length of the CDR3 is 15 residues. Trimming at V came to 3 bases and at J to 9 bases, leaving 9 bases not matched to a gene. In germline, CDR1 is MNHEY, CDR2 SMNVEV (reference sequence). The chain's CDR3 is CASSFPDRGRKKLFF. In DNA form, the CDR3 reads TGTGCCAGCAGTTTCCCCGACAGGGGAAGAAAAAAACTGTTTTTT.

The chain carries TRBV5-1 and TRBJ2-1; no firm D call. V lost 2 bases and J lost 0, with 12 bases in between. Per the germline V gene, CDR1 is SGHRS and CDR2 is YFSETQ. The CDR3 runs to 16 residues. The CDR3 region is CASSLSSQSSYNEQFF. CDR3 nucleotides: TGCGCCAGCAGCTTATCCAGCCAGAGCTCCTACAATGAGCAGTTCTTC.

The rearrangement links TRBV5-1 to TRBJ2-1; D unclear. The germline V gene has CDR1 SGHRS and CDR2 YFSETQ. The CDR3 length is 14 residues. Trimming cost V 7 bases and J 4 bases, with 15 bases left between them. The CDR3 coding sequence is TGCGCCAGCGGTCCGTTCCCCTCATACAATGAGCAGTTCTTC. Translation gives CASGPFPSYNEQFF.

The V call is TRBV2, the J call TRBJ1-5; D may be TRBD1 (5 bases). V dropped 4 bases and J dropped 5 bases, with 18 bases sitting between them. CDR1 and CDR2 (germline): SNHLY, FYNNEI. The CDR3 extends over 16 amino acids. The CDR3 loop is CASSASGTALHQPQHF. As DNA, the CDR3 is TGTGCCAGCAGTGCGAGCGGGACGGCACTCCATCAGCCCCAGCATTTT.

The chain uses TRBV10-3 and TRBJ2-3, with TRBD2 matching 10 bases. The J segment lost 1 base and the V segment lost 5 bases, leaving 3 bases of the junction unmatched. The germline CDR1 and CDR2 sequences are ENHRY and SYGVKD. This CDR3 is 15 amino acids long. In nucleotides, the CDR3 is TGTGCCATCAGTACTACTAGCGGGGGCACAGATACGCAGTATTTT. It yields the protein CAISTTSGGTDTQYF.